This TCR beta chain was sequenced in a study of blood T cell repertoires in COVID-19. Across the study: T cells, B-cell-depleted T cells, or PBMCs supplied cDNA or gDNA.

Here immunoSEQ multiplex PCR was the method, and the copy in TCRdb shows in-frame clones only, minus some. Of a few hundred thousand clones listed, around 86% are singletons. The CDR3 is 14 residues long. V lost 3 bases and J lost 2, with 11 bases in between. Germline loops: CDR1 MNHEY, CDR2 SVGAGI. This TCR was recovered from a man aged 50-59 years with acute or convalescent COVID-19. The source material was peripheral blood. V and J are TRBV6-5 and TRBJ2-7, with D possibly TRBD2 on 5 matching bases. The DNA of the CDR3 is TGTGCCAGCAGTTATTCCGACGGGACCTACGAGCAGTACTTC. This gives the protein CASSYSDGTYEQYF.